What follows describes a single TCR beta chain. The specificity of this receptor is unknown. Within one base of it there is no much larger clone, and no base qualities were kept. V drops 7 bases and J drops 8 bases, leaving 13 bases in between. The CDR3 spans 12 residues, from the cysteine through the phenylalanine. The entry retains the CDR3 DNA only, 36 bases that are in frame from base 1. The iRepertoire nested amplicon-rescue multiplex PCR (arm-PCR) platform was used to amplify TCR alpha and beta CDR3 regions from RNA. For one-step reverse transcription and amplification, roughly 95-450 ng of tissue mRNA or PBMC total RNA was used as input. Following bead purification, Illumina adapters were added by a secondary multiplex PCR, and libraries between 200 and 400 bp were gel-purified. Libraries carried internal 6-nucleotide barcodes used for demultiplexing. Sequencing of libraries was performed on an Illumina MiSeq with 2x220 or 2x250 nucleotide paired-end reads. The published analysis was carried out like this. Paired reads were merged with FLASH 1.2.11 and aligned to the GRCh37 human genome with BWA-MEM before extracting TRA and TRB reads. V and J assignment used an IMGT-derived reference of cassette sequences and CDR3 motifs that included pseudogenes. Reads were translated in three frames, and productive CDR3s were defined by a C…FGXG motif without stop codons. A clonotype was defined as a unique combination of a V-J cassette pair and a CDR3 amino acid sequence. Filtering of reads was based on Hamming distance, with the threshold set by the sequence error rate of each sample in mapped regions. Clones were called with MiXCR by TCRdb after fastp trimmed the public reads at Q25, and only in-frame beta chains were retained. CDR3 protein sequences are deduplicated, and each keeps its most common genes and DNA. These V and J calls are TCRdb output, not the study's own analysis. In all, the sample holds 40,000 or so distinct CDR3 sequences, and 20% to 25% of those were seen once. 5% to 8% of the sample is taken by the ten largest.

The entry originates in a study of glioma-infiltrating T cells (dated by TCRdb to the mid-2010s). A note on the overall study: TCR alpha- and beta-chain repertoires were sequenced from glioma tissue, non-neoplastic brain tissue and matched peripheral blood mononuclear cells. To measure how far tissue and blood T-cell populations diverged, each tissue-infiltrating repertoire was compared against the peripheral blood repertoire of the same patient. The paired cohort comprised three low-grade glioma patients, about eight primary glioblastoma patients and three non-glioma patients contributing non-neoplastic brain tissue.

On the study overall, not on this receptor specifically: Group comparisons rested on small numbers: three non-neoplastic, three low-grade glioma and 7 or 8 glioblastoma patients. VJ-independent divergence between tissue and blood was found to be below expectation in non-neoplastic patients but above expectation in all gliomas, particularly low-grade gliomas. Only a very small number of CDR3 sequences turned up in both tissue and blood, a result put down to high CDR3 diversity combined with limited sampling.

The chain was built from TRBV12-3 or TRBV12-4 and TRBJ2-3; the D segment cannot be called with confidence. The TCR was taken from a human donor with low-grade glioma or glioblastoma, undergoing nonglioma brain surgery, or in good health (not recorded which). Sequenced: glioma tissue, nonneoplastic brain tissue, or PBMCs (not recorded which). The nucleotides are TGTGCCAGCACTAATTCCGACCTTACGCAGTATTTT. Translated, this gives CASTNSDLTQYF.